This passage covers 18 T cell receptor beta chains from one sample sequenced in a study of blood T cell repertoires in COVID-19. Clones were sequenced by immunoSEQ multiplex PCR, and TCRdb holds only the in-frame ones, with some missing. This table holds roughly 68,000 clones, 81% found once. The material sequenced was peripheral blood. These receptors were taken from a human donor in a cohort sampled during active COVID-19.

The CDR3 DNA is TGTGCCAGCAGCGTTAGGACAGGGGAGTTTGGCTCCTACAATGAGCAGTTCTTC. Amino acids: CASSVRTGEFGSYNEQFF. The V gene is TRBV9, the J gene TRBJ2-1; TRBD1 matches 9 bases. The CDR3 has 18 amino acids. After removal of 2 bases from V and 0 bases from J, the junction contained 9 bases not matched to a gene. Germline V gene lookup returns CDR1 SGDLS and CDR2 YYNGEE.

This rearrangement joins TRBV27 to TRBJ2-2, with 9 bases identical to TRBD1. Germline V CDR1 and CDR2: MNHEY, SMNVEV (reference sequence). J lost 2 bases, V lost 3 bases, and 4 bases had no gene match. The CDR3 is made up of 16 amino acids. The CDR3 nucleotides are TGTGCCAGCAGTTTGGGACAGGGAGGAAACACCGGGGAGCTGTTTTTT. It encodes CASSLGQGGNTGELFF.

The sample holds a few counts of this clone. This chain connects TRBV9 to TRBJ2-1; tentatively, D is TRBD2 (6 bases). V was cut by 0 bases and J by 8 bases, with 15 bases left in between. The CDR3 has 15 amino acids. Germline V lookup: CDR1 SGDLS, CDR2 YYNGEE. In DNA form, the CDR3 reads TGTGCCAGCAGCGTAGACAGCGGGTCATGGGATGAGCAGTTCTTC. Translation gives CASSVDSGSWDEQFF.

This clone was seen once. The V gene is TRBV18, the J gene TRBJ1-1, with TRBD1 as a possible D gene (6 bases). V gave up 5 bases and J gave up 0 bases, with 13 bases separating them. The CDR3 length is 15 residues. The germline V gene has CDR1 KGHSH and CDR2 LQKENI. The CDR3: CASSEGRGMNTEAFF. As DNA, the CDR3 is TGTGCCAGCTCAGAGGGAAGGGGGATGAACACTGAAGCTTTCTTT. Full variable domain (rest looked up from reference TRBV18 and TRBJ1-1): NAGVMQNPRHLVRRRGQEARLRCSPMKGHSHVYWYRQLPEEGLKFMVYLQKENIIDESGMPKERFSAEFPKEGPSILRIQQVVRGDSAAYFCASSEGRGMNTEAFFGQGTRLTVV.

The genes are TRBV28 and TRBJ2-1, with 9 bases identical to TRBD2. CDR1 is MDHEN, CDR2 SYDVKM, per germline. V lost 2 bases to trimming and J lost 4 bases; unmatched junction nucleotides: 3. The CDR3 totals 15 residues. The CDR3 reads CASSLHAGGYNEQFF. The CDR3 region has the DNA TGTGCCAGCAGTTTACATGCGGGAGGGTACAATGAGCAGTTCTTC.

V and J are TRBV4-2 and TRBJ1-6; D not resolved. CDR3 length equals 14 residues. Trimming pared 1 base from V and 8 bases from J, leaving 9 bases between. From germline, CDR1 is LGHNA and CDR2 YNFKEQ. CDR3 nucleotide sequence: TGTGCCAGCAGCCAAGGGCAGTATGATTCACCCCTCCACTTT. Amino acid sequence: CASSQGQYDSPLHF.

This clone was seen a few times. The chain uses TRBV19 and TRBJ1-4; tentatively, D is TRBD1 (5 bases). V was cut by 2 bases and J by 0 bases, with 7 bases left in between. The CDR3 extends over 15 amino acids. The germline CDR1 and CDR2 sequences are LNHDA and SQIVND (reference sequence). CDR3 sequence reads: CASSITGSTNEKLFF. The CDR3 DNA follows: TGTGCCAGTAGTATAACAGGCTCAACTAATGAAAAACTGTTTTTT. The entire variable domain, with the rest obtained from reference TRBV19 and TRBJ1-4, is as follows: DGGITQSPKYLFRKEGQNVTLSCEQNLNHDAMYWYRQDPGQGLRLIYYSQIVNDFQKGDIAEGYSVSREKKESFPLTVTSAQKNPTAFYLCASSITGSTNEKLFFGSGTQLSVL.

This sequence joins TRBV5-4 and TRBJ2-7, with 8 bases that match TRBD2. This CDR3 has 12 residues. Germline CDR1 reads SGHNT; CDR2 reads YYREEE (reference sequence). V lost 4 bases to trimming and J lost 7 bases; unmatched junction nucleotides: 4. This chain's CDR3 is CASSGLAGEQYF. CDR3 bases: TGTGCCAGCAGCGGACTAGCAGGGGAGCAGTACTTC.

The genes are TRBV21-1 and TRBJ2-7; TRBD1 was called by the table and not checked on the DNA. TRBV21-1 is listed as a pseudogene. The CDR3 runs to 13 residues. The DNA of the CDR3 is TGTGCCAGCAAGGACAGGGGGCATAGCGAGCAGTACTTC. It translates to CASKDRGHSEQYF.

This chain uses TRBV30 with TRBJ2-7, with unresolved D. The CDR3 extends over 15 amino acids. Germline loops: CDR1 GTSNPN, CDR2 SVGIG (reference sequence). Trimming took 2 bases from V and 1 from J, leaving 15 bases between them. DNA of the CDR3: TGTGCCTGGAGTTACCCTCGGTTGTCTTCCTACGAGCAGTACTTC. Translated: CAWSYPRLSSYEQYF. The whole variable domain, filled in from reference TRBV30 and TRBJ2-7, reads SQTIHQWPATLVQPVGSPLSLECTVEGTSNPNLYWYRQAAGRGLQLLFYSVGIGQISSEVPQNLSASRPQDRQFILSSKKLLLSDSGFYLCAWSYPRLSSYEQYFGPGTRLTVT.

V and J are TRBV6-4 and TRBJ2-3; D may be TRBD1 (7 bases). From germline, CDR1 is MRHNA and CDR2 SNTAGT. CDR3 size: 17 residues. Trimming removed 4 bases from V and 4 bases from J, with 21 bases in between. In nucleotides, the CDR3 is TGTGCCAGCAGTGCGCAGGGGGGCCGCTCTAGCGCAGATACGCAGTATTTT. This translates into CASSAQGGRSSADTQYF.

The V gene is TRBV7-2, the J gene TRBJ2-7, with D unclear. Trimming shortened V by 3 bases and J by 3 bases, and 12 bases separated the two germline ends. This CDR3 is built from 14 residues. Per germline, CDR1 SGHTA and CDR2 FQGNSA. The CDR3 DNA is TGTGCCAGCAGCTTTGGGCTCCTAAGCTACGAGCAGTACTTC. Its translation: CASSFGLLSYEQYF.

This chain links TRBV28 with TRBJ1-4; 7 bases are a match to TRBD1. The CDR3 covers 18 residues. V shed 3 bases and J 6 bases; nucleotides not matched to a gene: 16. CDR1 and CDR2 from the germline V gene are MDHEN and SYDVKM. The CDR3 DNA sequence: TGTGCCAGCAGTTTGGGCAGGGGGAGCCTTTGGGGGCATGAAAAACTGTTTTTT. Translation: CASSLGRGSLWGHEKLFF.

V gene TRBV6-6 combines with J gene TRBJ2-5; the D is unclear. CDR1 MNHNY and CDR2 SVGAGI come from the germline V gene (reference sequence). CDR3 length: 13 amino acids. Between the trimmed V and J ends, which lost 2 bases and 4 bases, there was a span of 8 bases. Here the CDR3 reads CASSYGLIETQYF. In DNA form, the CDR3 reads TGTGCCAGCAGTTACGGGCTAATAGAGACCCAGTACTTC.

This sequence joins TRBV5-1 and TRBJ1-2; the D gene is possibly TRBD1 (5 bases). The CDR3 runs to 14 residues. Between the trimmed V and J ends, which lost 0 bases and 8 bases, there was a span of 14 bases. The germline CDR1 and CDR2 sequences are SGHRS and YFSETQ. CDR3 protein: CASSLGGAARGYTF. As DNA, the CDR3 is TGCGCCAGCAGCTTGGGTGGGGCCGCTAGGGGCTACACCTTC.

The gene calls are TRBV11-1 and TRBJ2-2, with D perhaps TRBD1 (7 bases). Germline CDR1 and CDR2: SGHAT and FQDESV (reference sequence). This CDR3 has 15 amino acids. V lost 1 base to trimming and J lost 4 bases, with 10 bases between them. The CDR3 nucleotides are TGTGCCAGCAGCTTAGGGAGGGGGCGCACCGGGGAGCTGTTTTTT. It specifies CASSLGRGRTGELFF.

By proportion, this clone is medium-sized. The V call is TRBV20-1, the J call TRBJ2-7; TRBD1 aligns across 8 bases. This CDR3 has 15 residues. The V gene end was trimmed by 3 bases and the J gene end by 2 bases; junction bases not matched to a gene: 9. CDR1 and CDR2 from the germline V gene are DFQATT and SNEGSKA (reference sequence). CDR3 sequence: CSASLRGTGTYEQYF. The CDR3, as DNA: TGCAGTGCTAGTCTTAGGGGGACAGGCACCTACGAGCAGTACTTC.

This chain links TRBV5-1 with TRBJ2-3, with D perhaps matching TRBD1 (6 bases). This CDR3 has 14 residues. Germline V lookup: CDR1 SGHRS, CDR2 YFSETQ. V lost 2 bases and J 6 bases, leaving 13 bases between the germline ends. CDR3 bases: TGCGCCAGCAGCTTCAGGGGAAAAGTGGATACGCAGTATTTT. Residues: CASSFRGKVDTQYF.